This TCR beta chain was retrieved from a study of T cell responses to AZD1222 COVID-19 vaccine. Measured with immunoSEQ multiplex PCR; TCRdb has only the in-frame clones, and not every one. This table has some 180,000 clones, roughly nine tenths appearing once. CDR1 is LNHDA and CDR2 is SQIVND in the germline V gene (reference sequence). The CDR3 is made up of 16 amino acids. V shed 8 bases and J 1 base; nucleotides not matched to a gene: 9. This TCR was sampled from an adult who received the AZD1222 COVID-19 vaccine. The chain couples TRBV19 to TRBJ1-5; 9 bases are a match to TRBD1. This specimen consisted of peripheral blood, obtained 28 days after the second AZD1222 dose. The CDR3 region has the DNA TGTGCCAGTTCACGAAAGACAGGGGGGAGCAATCAGCCCCAGCATTTT. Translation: CASSRKTGGSNQPQHF.